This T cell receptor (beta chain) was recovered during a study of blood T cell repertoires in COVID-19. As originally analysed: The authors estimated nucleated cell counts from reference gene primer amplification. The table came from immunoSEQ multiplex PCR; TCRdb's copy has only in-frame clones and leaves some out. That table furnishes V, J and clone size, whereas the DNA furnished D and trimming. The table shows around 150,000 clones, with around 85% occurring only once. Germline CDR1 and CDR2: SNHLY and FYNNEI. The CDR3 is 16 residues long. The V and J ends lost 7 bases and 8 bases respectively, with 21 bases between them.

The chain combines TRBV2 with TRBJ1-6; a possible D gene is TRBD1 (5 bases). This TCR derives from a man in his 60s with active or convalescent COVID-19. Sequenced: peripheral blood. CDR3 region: CASTQTGSNSYSPLHF. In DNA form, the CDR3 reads TGTGCCAGCACTCAAACAGGTTCTAATTCGTATTCACCCCTCCACTTT.